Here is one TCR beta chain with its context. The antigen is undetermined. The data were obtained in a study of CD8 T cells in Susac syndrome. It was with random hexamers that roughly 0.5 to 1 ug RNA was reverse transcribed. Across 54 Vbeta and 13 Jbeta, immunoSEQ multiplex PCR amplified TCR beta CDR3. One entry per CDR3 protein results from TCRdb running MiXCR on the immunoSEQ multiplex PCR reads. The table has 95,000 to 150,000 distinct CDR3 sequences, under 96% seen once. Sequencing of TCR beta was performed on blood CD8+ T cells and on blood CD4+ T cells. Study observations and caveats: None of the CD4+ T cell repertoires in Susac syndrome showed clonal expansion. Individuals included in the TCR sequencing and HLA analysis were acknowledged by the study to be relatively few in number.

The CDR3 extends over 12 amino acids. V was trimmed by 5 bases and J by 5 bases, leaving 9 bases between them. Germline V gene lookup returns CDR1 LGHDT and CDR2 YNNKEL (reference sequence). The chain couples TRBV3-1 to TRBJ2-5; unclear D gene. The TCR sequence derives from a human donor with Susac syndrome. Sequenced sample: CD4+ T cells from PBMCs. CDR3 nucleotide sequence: TGTGCCAGCAGCTCGACTGCGGAGACCCAGTACTTC. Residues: CASSSTAETQYF.